The TCR beta chain under discussion was sequenced for a study of graft-versus-host responses after intestinal transplantation. About the research overall: Recipients uniformly received anti-thymocyte globulin induction, followed by tacrolimus and steroids for 3 to 4 years. Study-wide results and caveats: Present in recipient marrow, GvH clones included some that appeared first in ileum or blood.

Comment on this clone: Its specificity is not known.

Measured with immunoSEQ multiplex PCR; TCRdb has only the in-frame clones, and not every one. The sample gives about 94,000 clones, around nine tenths of which show up once; around 0.49% is in the top ten. Germline CDR1 and CDR2: SNHLY and FYNNEI. With 4 bases clipped from V and 5 bases from J, the junction kept 6 bases outside the gene matches. The CDR3 covers 15 residues. The chain combines TRBV2 with TRBJ2-5; 11 positions match TRBD2. The sample was unstimulated CD8+ T cells sorted from spleen or lymph node cells, taken before intestinal transplant. The receptor was isolated from a human donor who received an intestinal transplant. The chain's CDR3 is CASSVRLAGLETQYF. CDR3 bases: TGTGCCAGCAGTGTAAGACTAGCGGGGCTGGAGACCCAGTACTTC.